The T cell receptor (beta chain) described here comes from a study of cytomegalovirus exposure and HLA in healthy donors. Study-level results: The study put 150 to 200 TCR beta chains on its list as cytomegalovirus-associated.

Deletions cut 5 bases from V and 3 bases from J, with 14 bases between. The CDR3 sequence is 14 residues long. Germline V lookup: CDR1 KGHSH, CDR2 LQKENI. Sequencing was performed with immunoSEQ multiplex PCR; in TCRdb, only in-frame clones are kept and a portion is missing. This sample carries about 200,000 clones, around 80% of them seen once, and the ten largest clones take roughly 1.2%. On this clone: Its antigen is undetermined.

The clonotype originates from a woman aged 30 to 39 in good health and CMV-seronegative. V gene TRBV18 combines with J gene TRBJ2-7; perhaps TRBD1 as D (6 bases). Sequenced sample: PBMCs. The CDR3 here is CASSALHRDYEQYF. The CDR3 DNA is TGTGCCAGCTCAGCCCTACACAGGGACTACGAGCAGTACTTC.